What follows are 10 T cell receptor beta chains derived from one specimen sequenced in a study of sequential checkpoint blockade in melanoma. Sequenced by immunoSEQ multiplex PCR; TCRdb stores in-frame clones only, minus some. The repertoire includes approximately 29,000 clones, 75% to 85% of them detected once, and approximately 16% sits in the top ten. Treatment in this sample: randomized to nivolumab then ipilimumab (arm A) or the reverse (arm B). The sequencing used CD8+ T cells sorted from blood (inferred from file names), collected from a patient given nivolumab and ipilimumab in sequence. Receptors were obtained from a human donor with melanoma.

V usage is TRBV28 and J usage is TRBJ1-1; 9 positions match TRBD1. From germline, CDR1 is MDHEN and CDR2 SYDVKM. The ends lost 6 bases at V and 4 bases at J; junction bases unmatched: 3. The CDR3 is 13 residues long. The CDR3 is CASSPTGGTEAFF. The CDR3 DNA follows: TGTGCCAGCAGCCCGACAGGGGGCACTGAAGCTTTCTTT. The variable domain in full, with the rest retrieved from reference TRBV28 and TRBJ1-1, is DVKVTQSSRYLVKRTGEKVFLECVQDMDHENMFWYRQDPGLGLRLIYFSYDVKMKEKGDIPEGYSVSREKKERFSLILESASTNQTSMYLCASSPTGGTEAFFGQGTRLTVV.

The rearrangement links TRBV6-5 to TRBJ2-3; perhaps TRBD2 as D (5 bases). Trimming shortened V by 7 bases and J by 4 bases, and 18 bases separated the two germline ends. Germline V lookup: CDR1 MNHEY, CDR2 SVGAGI. The CDR3 totals 15 residues. CDR3 bases: TGTGCCAGCAACATAATGGGAGCAGGCCCAGATACGCAGTATTTT. Its protein product is CASNIMGAGPDTQYF.

The rearrangement links TRBV19 to TRBJ2-7, with 9 bases that match TRBD2. This CDR3 is built from 15 residues. Germline V gives CDR1 LNHDA, CDR2 SQIVND (reference sequence). Germline trimming cut 5 bases from V and 2 bases from J; bases unmatched to any gene: 7. The chain's CDR3 is CASSPWTSATYEQYF. The CDR3 bases are TGTGCCAGTAGTCCATGGACTAGCGCAACCTACGAGCAGTACTTC.

This CDR3 is CASSSGVNYGYTF. The CDR3 DNA reads TGTGCCAGCAGTTCGGGGGTTAACTATGGCTACACCTTC. J is TRBJ1-2 and V is TRBV6-5; maybe TRBD1 (5 bases). The germline CDR1 and CDR2 sequences are MNHEY and SVGAGI. The V gene lost 4 bases and the J gene lost 1 base, with 7 bases spanning the gap. This CDR3 has 13 amino acids.

The V gene is TRBV2, the J gene TRBJ1-2; TRBD1 aligns across 9 bases. CDR1 is SNHLY, CDR2 FYNNEI, per germline. The V segment lost 7 bases and the J segment 6 bases; nucleotides outside the gene matches: 6. The CDR3 runs 13 residues. The CDR3 DNA is TGTGCCAGCACCCTGGACAGGGGTAATGGCTACACCTTC. It specifies CASTLDRGNGYTF.

The rearrangement uses TRBV11-2 and TRBJ2-7; tentatively, D is TRBD2 (5 bases). The V end was cut by 0 bases, the J end by 4 bases, with 22 bases between. The CDR3 contains 18 residues. From germline, CDR1 is SGHAT and CDR2 FQNNGV. The CDR3 DNA is TGTGCCAGCAGCTTAGATAGCAAGCGGAGGTATTCCTTTTACGAGCAGTACTTC. It translates to CASSLDSKRRYSFYEQYF.

The V call is TRBV6-4, the J call TRBJ2-3; the match to TRBD2 covers 8 bases. The CDR3 covers 14 residues. CDR1 is MRHNA, CDR2 SNTAGT, per germline. Trimming at V came to 5 bases and at J to 0 bases, leaving 1 base not matched to a gene. The chain's CDR3 is CASSLAGSTDTQYF. The DNA for the CDR3 is TGTGCCAGCAGTTTAGCGGGGAGCACAGATACGCAGTATTTT.

This chain uses TRBV11-2 with TRBJ2-7; D is uncertain. Germline values: CDR1 SGHAT, CDR2 FQNNGV. This CDR3 region has 13 residues. V gave up 3 bases and J gave up 4 bases, with 10 bases separating them. The CDR3 region has the DNA TGTGCCAGCAGCTTTCAGCGCTGGTACGAGCAGTACTTC. Its protein product is CASSFQRWYEQYF.

The rearrangement links TRBV27 to TRBJ2-1; TRBD2 matches at 7 bases. V dropped 5 bases and J dropped 4; count of bases not matched to a gene: 8. Germline values: CDR1 MNHEY, CDR2 SMNVEV (reference sequence). CDR3 length equals 15 residues. The CDR3 sequence is CASSLTPGGYNEQFF. DNA for the CDR3: TGTGCCAGCAGTCTTACGCCCGGGGGGTACAATGAGCAGTTCTTC.

J is TRBJ1-2 and V is TRBV7-9, with 10 bases identical to TRBD1. CDR3 size: 18 residues. V shed 5 bases and J 4 bases; nucleotides not matched to a gene: 16. From germline, CDR1 is SEHNR and CDR2 FQNEAQ (reference sequence). CDR3 bases: TGTGCCAGCAGCCAAGATCGACGACAGGGGGCAGATGGCTATGGCTACACCTTC. Protein product: CASSQDRRQGADGYGYTF. Using reference TRBV7-9 and TRBJ1-2 for the parts outside the CDR3, the full variable domain is DTGVSQNPRHKITKRGQNVTFRCDPISEHNRLYWYRQTLGQGPEFLTYFQNEAQLEKSRLLSDRFSAERPKGSFSTLEIQRTEQGDSAMYLCASSQDRRQGADGYGYTFGSGTRLTVV.